This T cell receptor (beta chain) was documented in a study of identical twins. The V segment lost 0 bases and the J segment 2 bases; nucleotides outside the gene matches: 12. This CDR3 spans 18 amino acids. Germline CDR1 is ENHRY and CDR2 is SYGVKD. TCRdb called the 5' RACE reads again in MiXCR, with one record for every CDR3 protein. In the table there are 1.5 million or so distinct CDR3 sequences, 25% to 35% of which are singletons. In its sample, this clonotype was seen a few times. This clonotype originated in a newborn girl in good health. V is TRBV10-3 and J is TRBJ2-5; the match to TRBD1 covers 7 bases. Sequenced material: cord blood. CDR3 DNA: TGTGCCATCAGTGAGTCAATCATTCCCGGGACAGCACAAGAGACCCAGTACTTC. Translated: CAISESIIPGTAQETQYF.